This section outlines one T cell receptor beta chain sequence together with its context. Its specificity is unknown. This specimen comes from a study of early T cells in non-severe SARS-CoV-2 infection. Individual cDNA molecules received unique molecular identifiers. MiXCR, applied by TCRdb to the 5' RACE reads, yields one record per CDR3 protein. The data contain tens of thousands of distinct CDR3 sequences, about 8.9% of them singletons. Between the trimmed V and J ends, which lost 6 bases and 2 bases, there was a span of 13 bases. CDR1 MNHNY and CDR2 SVGAGI come from the germline V gene (reference sequence). The length of the CDR3 is 14 residues. Overall study findings and caveats: Using VDJdb, the matching emphasized anti-spike CD8 responses while missing private and CD4 specificities.

V usage is TRBV6-6 and J usage is TRBJ1-2, with unresolved D. Sequenced sample: whole blood. The clonotype was recovered from an adult who was a healthcare worker with PCR-confirmed SARS-CoV-2 infection or an uninfected control (not recorded which). This CDR3 is CASSPGPMNYGYTF. As DNA, the CDR3 is TGTGCCAGCAGCCCTGGACCGATGAACTATGGCTACACCTTC.